The 25 T cell receptor beta chains listed next were all sequenced from one sample in a study of blood T cell repertoires in COVID-19. Here immunoSEQ multiplex PCR was the method, and the copy in TCRdb shows in-frame clones only, minus some. Of about 490,000 clones detected, 80% to 90% appear once; the ten largest clones hold roughly 3.2%. The sequenced material came from peripheral blood. The receptors here all came from a human donor in a cohort sampled during active COVID-19.

The chain carries TRBV28 and TRBJ1-4; no firm D call. The CDR3 consists of 17 residues. From germline, CDR1 is MDHEN and CDR2 SYDVKM. The V and J ends lost 3 bases and 3 bases respectively, with 17 bases between them. The CDR3 region is CASSFLKVRRANEKLFF. CDR3 coding DNA: TGTGCCAGCAGTTTTCTGAAGGTCCGACGGGCTAATGAAAAACTGTTTTTT. Full variable domain (outside the CDR3, taken from reference TRBV28 and TRBJ1-4): DVKVTQSSRYLVKRTGEKVFLECVQDMDHENMFWYRQDPGLGLRLIYFSYDVKMKEKGDIPEGYSVSREKKERFSLILESASTNQTSMYLCASSFLKVRRANEKLFFGSGTQLSVL.

This chain links TRBV2 with TRBJ2-1; TRBD2 agrees at 10 bases. Germline V gene data show CDR1 as SNHLY and CDR2 as FYNNEI. V was clipped by 7 bases and J by 8 bases; unmatched bases: 8. CDR3 length: 14 residues. The CDR3 is CASNPSGRSDEQFF. The CDR3 DNA reads as TGTGCCAGCAATCCTAGCGGGAGAAGCGATGAGCAGTTCTTC. The entire variable domain, with the rest obtained from reference TRBV2 and TRBJ2-1, is as follows: EPEVTQTPSHQVTQMGQEVILRCVPISNHLYFYWYRQILGQKVEFLVSFYNNEISEKSEIFDDQFSVERPDGSNFTLKIRSTKLEDSAMYFCASNPSGRSDEQFFGPGTRLTVL.

As to this clone: Its ends do not fully match the called genes, so a read error is possible. This sequence joins TRBV5-1 and TRBJ2-5, with a possible D match to TRBD2 (6 bases). The CDR3 is 17 amino acids. Germline V lookup: CDR1 SGHRS, CDR2 YFSETQ. The CDR3 loop is CASSLNSPGLYQETQYF. CDR3 DNA: TGCGCCAGCAGCTTGAACAGCCCGGGACTCTACCAGGAGACCCAGTACTTC.

The chain recombines TRBV18 with TRBJ1-2; TRBD1 matches at 8 bases. The CDR3 extends over 17 amino acids. V was clipped by 5 bases and J by 2 bases; unmatched bases: 13. Germline V gene sequence: CDR1 KGHSH, CDR2 LQKENI. The DNA of the CDR3 is TGTGCCAGCTCAGGAAGGATGGTGACAGGGGTCAACTATGGCTACACCTTC. Amino acid sequence: CASSGRMVTGVNYGYTF. The full variable domain, in which reference TRBV18 and TRBJ1-2 provide the parts outside the CDR3, is NAGVMQNPRHLVRRRGQEARLRCSPMKGHSHVYWYRQLPEEGLKFMVYLQKENIIDESGMPKERFSAEFPKEGPSILRIQQVVRGDSAAYFCASSGRMVTGVNYGYTFGSGTRLTVV.

The chain joins TRBV11-1 to TRBJ1-1; tentative D call: TRBD1 (6 bases). Germline V CDR1 and CDR2: SGHAT, FQDESV (reference sequence). The length of the CDR3 is 13 residues. Trimming left V 4 bases short and J 4 bases short, with 10 bases between. The CDR3 DNA follows: TGTGCCAGCAGCTCACAGGGAGTCACTGAAGCTTTCTTT. It yields the protein CASSSQGVTEAFF.

The chain employs TRBV9 and TRBJ2-2, with TRBD2 matching over 8 bases. The germline CDR1 and CDR2 sequences are SGDLS and YYNGEE. Trimming removed 4 bases from V and 2 bases from J; junction bases left unmatched: 10. This CDR3 spans 17 amino acids. DNA of the CDR3: TGTGCCAGCAGCCAAACGGGGGGGCGGGCTAACACCGGGGAGCTGTTTTTT. Encoded protein: CASSQTGGRANTGELFF.

The chain carries TRBV5-1 and TRBJ1-3; no definite D call. This CDR3 has 13 amino acids. V dropped 0 bases and J dropped 3 bases, with 4 bases sitting between them. CDR1 and CDR2 from the germline V gene are SGHRS and YFSETQ. CDR3 sequence (DNA): TGCGCCAGCAGCTTGGGTCTTGGAAACACCATATATTTT. This translates into CASSLGLGNTIYF.

The V and J genes are TRBV3-1 (or the pseudogene TRBV3-2) and TRBJ2-1; tentatively, D is TRBD2 (5 bases). CDR3 length: 12 residues. V lost 1 base, J lost 7 bases, and 5 bases lay in between. Looked up from germline, CDR1 is LGHDT and CDR2 is YNNKEL (reference sequence). The CDR3 loop is CASSQGGNEQFF. For the CDR3, the DNA is TGTGCCAGCAGCCAAGGCGGGAATGAGCAGTTCTTC.

The chain recombines TRBV30 with TRBJ1-1; D unclear. Per the germline V gene, CDR1 is GTSNPN and CDR2 is SVGIG (reference sequence). V was shortened by 2 bases and J by 7 bases, with 11 bases between the two germline ends. The CDR3 has 12 amino acids. CDR3 protein: CAWSPGEVEAFF. The DNA for the CDR3 is TGTGCCTGGAGTCCCGGGGAGGTTGAAGCTTTCTTT.

V is TRBV5-1 and J is TRBJ2-5; 9 nucleotides agree with TRBD2. V shed 1 base, J shed 5 bases, and the junction held 3 bases outside the gene matches. Per the germline V gene, CDR1 is SGHRS and CDR2 is YFSETQ. This CDR3 has 14 amino acids. The chain's CDR3 is CASSLTSGSETQYF. CDR3 nucleotides: TGCGCCAGCAGCTTGACTAGCGGGTCCGAGACCCAGTACTTC.

This chain connects TRBV7-9 to TRBJ1-1; D not certain. This CDR3 spans 14 amino acids. The germline V gene has CDR1 SEHNR and CDR2 FQNEAQ (reference sequence). V gave up 1 base and J gave up 7 bases, with 13 bases separating them. The CDR3, as DNA: TGTGCCAGCAGCTTAGGGAGGCAGAACTTTGAAGCTTTCTTT. It is translated as CASSLGRQNFEAFF.

The genes are TRBV20-1 and TRBJ2-7; TRBD2 might be the D (6 bases). Germline assignment: CDR1 DFQATT and CDR2 SNEGSKA (reference sequence). Trimming took 4 bases from V and 6 from J, leaving 10 bases between them. The CDR3 covers 11 residues. CDR3 coding DNA: TGCAGTGCTATGGGGGGAGGCGAGCAGTACTTC. This codes for CSAMGGGEQYF.

The chain is built from TRBV27 and TRBJ2-3; the match to TRBD2 covers 15 bases. V dropped 7 bases and J dropped 6; count of bases not matched to a gene: 11. CDR3 size: 17 residues. In germline, CDR1 is MNHEY, CDR2 SMNVEV (reference sequence). The DNA of the CDR3 is TGTGCCAGCATCCCTCCACCGGGACTAGCGGGGGGTGATACGCAGTATTTT. It encodes CASIPPPGLAGGDTQYF.

The rearrangement joins TRBV30 to TRBJ1-1, with unresolved D. Germline-derived CDR1 and CDR2 are GTSNPN and SVGIG (reference sequence). Trimming left V 2 bases short and J 1 base short, with 11 bases between. The CDR3 covers 14 residues. As DNA, the CDR3 is TGTGCCTGGAGTAACTCCCTCTGGAACACTGAAGCTTTCTTT. Protein product: CAWSNSLWNTEAFF.

This clone was counted between two and nine times. The J gene is TRBJ1-5, the V gene TRBV21-1; the table assigns TRBD1, which was not confirmed against the DNA. TRBV21-1 is deemed a pseudogene. There are 15 residues in the CDR3. CDR3 bases: TGTGCCAGCACCCTGTGCAGGGTGGGCAATCAGCCCCAGCATTTT. Encoded protein: CASTLCRVGNQPQHF.

This chain uses TRBV9 with TRBJ1-1; D is perhaps TRBD1 (5 bases). CDR1 is SGDLS and CDR2 is YYNGEE in the germline V gene. Trimming took 3 bases from V and 5 from J, leaving 14 bases between them. The CDR3 runs to 14 residues. CDR3 DNA sequence: TGTGCCAGCAGCGCCACCCGGGGGAGAACTGAAGCTTTCTTT. Residues: CASSATRGRTEAFF.

This chain uses TRBV6-4 with TRBJ2-1; TRBD1 matches 8 bases. Germline CDR1 is MRHNA and CDR2 is SNTAGT. CDR3 size: 12 residues. The V segment lost 10 bases and the J segment 13 bases; nucleotides outside the gene matches: 12. CDR3 amino acids: CAITGTGGTQFF. The CDR3 region has the DNA TGTGCCATCACCGGGACAGGTGGGACTCAGTTCTTC.

The chain recombines TRBV7-8 with TRBJ2-3, with a weak D call TRBD2 (5 bases). CDR3 size: 15 residues. The germline CDR1 and CDR2 sequences are SGHVS and FQNEAQ. Trimming removed 5 bases from V and 6 bases from J, with 18 bases in between. CDR3 coding DNA: TGTGCCAGCAGCCGAGGGTGGGGAGATCGGGATACGCAGTATTTT. Its translation is CASSRGWGDRDTQYF.

This sequence joins TRBV7-2 and TRBJ1-3; 9 bases map to TRBD1. The CDR3 contains 19 residues. The V segment lost 2 bases and the J segment 0 bases; nucleotides outside the gene matches: 11. CDR1 is SGHTA, CDR2 FQGNSA, per germline. CDR3 in amino acids: CASSLPGRTGANSGNTIYF. The CDR3, as DNA: TGTGCCAGCAGCTTACCAGGGAGGACAGGGGCGAACTCTGGAAACACCATATATTTT.

This clone was counted a single time. V usage is TRBV9 and J usage is TRBJ2-5; D may be TRBD2 (5 bases). CDR3 length: 14 residues. Germline CDR1 reads SGDLS; CDR2 reads YYNGEE. The germline V and J ends were trimmed by 0 bases and 4 bases, with 10 bases remaining between them. CDR3 DNA sequence: TGTGCCAGCAGCGTAGTGGGAGAGGGAGAGACCCAGTACTTC. It codes for CASSVVGEGETQYF. Full variable domain (rest looked up from reference TRBV9 and TRBJ2-5): DSGVTQTPKHLITATGQRVTLRCSPRSGDLSVYWYQQSLDQGLQFLIQYYNGEERAKGNILERFSAQQFPDLHSELNLSSLELGDSALYFCASSVVGEGETQYFGPGTRLLVL.

The chain joins TRBV5-5 to TRBJ1-5; D is possibly TRBD1 (5 bases). The length of the CDR3 is 15 residues. The germline V and J ends were trimmed by 3 bases and 4 bases, with 14 bases remaining between them. CDR1 and CDR2 from the germline V gene are SGHKS and YYEKEE (reference sequence). This CDR3 is CASSSNGQRNQPQHF. The CDR3 DNA follows: TGTGCCAGCAGCTCTAATGGACAAAGGAATCAGCCCCAGCATTTT.

The genes are TRBV5-5 and TRBJ2-3; 9 nucleotides align to TRBD2. Germline CDR1 and CDR2: SGHKS and YYEKEE (reference sequence). V was pared by 0 bases and J by 3 bases, with 11 bases of the junction left unmatched. The CDR3 is 18 residues long. The CDR3 bases are TGTGCCAGCAGCTTGGAGTCTAGCGGGGACTTCTGGACAGATACGCAGTATTTT. As protein: CASSLESSGDFWTDTQYF.

CDR3 sequence: CASSFDRGHGTQYF. The CDR3 nucleotides read TGTGCCAGCAGCTTCGACAGGGGCCACGGGACCCAGTACTTC. The V and J genes are TRBV27 and TRBJ2-5; TRBD1 aligns across 8 bases. The V segment lost 6 bases and the J segment 7 bases; nucleotides outside the gene matches: 10. Looked up from germline, CDR1 is MNHEY and CDR2 is SMNVEV (reference sequence). The CDR3 has 14 residues.

This chain connects TRBV11-2 to TRBJ2-1; TRBD2 aligns across 8 bases. The germline V gene encodes CDR1 SGHAT and CDR2 FQNNGV. The V gene end was trimmed by 3 bases and the J gene end by 13 bases; junction bases not matched to a gene: 14. This CDR3 spans 15 amino acids. In DNA form, the CDR3 reads TGTGCCAGCAGCTTTACTTCAACGAGCGGGAGCCAACAGTTCTTC. Protein sequence: CASSFTSTSGSQQFF.

The chain has TRBV15 and TRBJ2-3, with 9 bases matching TRBD2. After removal of 0 bases from V and 6 bases from J, the junction contained 7 bases not matched to a gene. Per germline, CDR1 LNHNV and CDR2 YYDKDF (reference sequence). The CDR3 runs 16 residues. CDR3 DNA sequence: TGTGCCACCAGCAGAGAGGGGACTAGCCTATCGGATACGCAGTATTTT. Translated: CATSREGTSLSDTQYF.